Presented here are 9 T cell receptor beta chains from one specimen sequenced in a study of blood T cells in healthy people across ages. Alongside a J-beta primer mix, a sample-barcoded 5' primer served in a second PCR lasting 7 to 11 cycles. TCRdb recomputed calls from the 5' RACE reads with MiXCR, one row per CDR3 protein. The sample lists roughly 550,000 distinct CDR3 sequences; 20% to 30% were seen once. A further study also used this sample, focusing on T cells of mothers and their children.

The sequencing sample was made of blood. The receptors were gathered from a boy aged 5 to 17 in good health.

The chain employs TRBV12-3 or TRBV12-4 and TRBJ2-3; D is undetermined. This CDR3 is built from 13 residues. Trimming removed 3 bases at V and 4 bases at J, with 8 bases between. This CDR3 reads CASSFVSADTQYF. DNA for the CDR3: TGTGCCAGCAGTTTTGTATCAGCAGATACGCAGTATTTT.

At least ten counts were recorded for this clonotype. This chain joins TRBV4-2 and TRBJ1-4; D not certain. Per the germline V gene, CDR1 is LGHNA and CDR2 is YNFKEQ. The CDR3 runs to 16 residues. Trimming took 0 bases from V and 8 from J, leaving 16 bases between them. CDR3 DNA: TGTGCCAGCAGCCAAGATCCGGCGGGTAGAACGGAAAAACTGTTTTTT. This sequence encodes CASSQDPAGRTEKLFF.

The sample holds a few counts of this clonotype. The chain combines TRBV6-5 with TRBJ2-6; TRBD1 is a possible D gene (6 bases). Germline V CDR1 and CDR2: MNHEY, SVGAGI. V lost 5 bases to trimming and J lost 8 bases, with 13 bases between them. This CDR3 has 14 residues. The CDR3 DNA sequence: TGTGCCAGCAGTCCTTCCAGGGGTACCAACGTCCTGACTTTC. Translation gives CASSPSRGTNVLTF.

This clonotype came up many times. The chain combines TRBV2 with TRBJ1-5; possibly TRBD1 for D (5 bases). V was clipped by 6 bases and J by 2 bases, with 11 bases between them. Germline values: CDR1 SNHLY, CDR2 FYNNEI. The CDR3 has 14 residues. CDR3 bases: TGTGCCAGCAGGGGGGAGGGAGGCAATCAGCCCCAGCATTTT. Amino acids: CASRGEGGNQPQHF.

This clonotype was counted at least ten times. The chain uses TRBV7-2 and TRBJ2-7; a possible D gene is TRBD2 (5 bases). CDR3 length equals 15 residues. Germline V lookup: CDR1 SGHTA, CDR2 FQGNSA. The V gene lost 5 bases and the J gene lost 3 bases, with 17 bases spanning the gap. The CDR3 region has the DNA TGTGCCAGCAGCCTCCTCGGGGTTTCAAGCTACGAGCAGTACTTC. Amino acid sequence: CASSLLGVSSYEQYF. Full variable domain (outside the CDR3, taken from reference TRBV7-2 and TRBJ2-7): GAGVSQSPSNKVTEKGKDVELRCDPISGHTALYWYRQSLGQGLEFLIYFQGNSAPDKSGLPSDRFSAERTGGSVSTLTIQRTQQEDSAVYLCASSLLGVSSYEQYFGPGTRLTVT.

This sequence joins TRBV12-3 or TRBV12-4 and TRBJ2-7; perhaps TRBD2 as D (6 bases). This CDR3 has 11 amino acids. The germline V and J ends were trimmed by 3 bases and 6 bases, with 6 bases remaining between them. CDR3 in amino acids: CASSLEGEQYF. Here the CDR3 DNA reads TGTGCCAGCAGTTTGGAGGGCGAGCAGTACTTC.

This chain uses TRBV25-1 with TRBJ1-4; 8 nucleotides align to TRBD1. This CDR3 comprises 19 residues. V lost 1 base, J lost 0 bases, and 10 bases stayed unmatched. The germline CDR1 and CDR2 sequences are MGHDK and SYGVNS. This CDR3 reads CASSELMGTGVATNEKLFF. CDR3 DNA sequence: TGTGCCAGCAGTGAATTGATGGGGACAGGTGTTGCAACTAATGAAAAACTGTTTTTT. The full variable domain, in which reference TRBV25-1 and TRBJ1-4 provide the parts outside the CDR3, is EADIYQTPRYLVIGTGKKITLECSQTMGHDKMYWYQQDPGMELHLIHYSYGVNSTEKGDLSSESTVSRIRTEHFPLTLESARPSHTSQYLCASSELMGTGVATNEKLFFGSGTQLSVL.

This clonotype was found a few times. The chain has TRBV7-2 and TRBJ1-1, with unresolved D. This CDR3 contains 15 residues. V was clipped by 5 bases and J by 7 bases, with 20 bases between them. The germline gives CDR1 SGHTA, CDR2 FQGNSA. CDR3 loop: CASSPSGNAWGEAFF. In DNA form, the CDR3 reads TGTGCCAGCAGCCCCAGCGGAAACGCCTGGGGTGAAGCTTTCTTT.

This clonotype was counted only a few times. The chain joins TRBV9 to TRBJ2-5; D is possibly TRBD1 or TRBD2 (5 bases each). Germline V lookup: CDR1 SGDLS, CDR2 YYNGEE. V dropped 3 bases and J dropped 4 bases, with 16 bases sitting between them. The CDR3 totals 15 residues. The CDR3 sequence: CASSDRDPRGETQYF. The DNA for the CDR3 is TGTGCCAGCAGCGACCGGGACCCCCGCGGAGAGACCCAGTACTTC.